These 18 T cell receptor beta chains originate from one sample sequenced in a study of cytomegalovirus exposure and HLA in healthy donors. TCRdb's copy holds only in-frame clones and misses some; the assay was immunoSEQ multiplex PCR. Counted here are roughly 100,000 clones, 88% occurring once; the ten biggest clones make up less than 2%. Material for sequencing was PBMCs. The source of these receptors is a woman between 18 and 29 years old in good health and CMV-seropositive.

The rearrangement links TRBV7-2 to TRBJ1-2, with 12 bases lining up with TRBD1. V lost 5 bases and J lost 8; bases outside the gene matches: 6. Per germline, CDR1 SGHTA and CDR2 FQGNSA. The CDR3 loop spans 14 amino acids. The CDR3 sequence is CASSAGQGAGGYTF. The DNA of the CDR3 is TGTGCCAGCAGCGCGGGACAGGGGGCTGGAGGCTACACCTTC.

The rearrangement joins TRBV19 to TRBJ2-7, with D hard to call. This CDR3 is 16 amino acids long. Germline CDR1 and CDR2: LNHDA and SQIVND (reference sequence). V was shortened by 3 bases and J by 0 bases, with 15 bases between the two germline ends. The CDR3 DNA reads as TGTGCCAGTAGTATTTCTAGTAGTTCGAGCTCCTACGAGCAGTACTTC. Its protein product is CASSISSSSSSYEQYF.

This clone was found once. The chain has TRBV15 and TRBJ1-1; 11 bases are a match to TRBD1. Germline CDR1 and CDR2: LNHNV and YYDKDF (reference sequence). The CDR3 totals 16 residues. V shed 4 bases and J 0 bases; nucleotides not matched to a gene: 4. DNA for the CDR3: TGTGCCACCAGCACCGCGGGACAGGGGGTGAACACTGAAGCTTTCTTT. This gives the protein CATSTAGQGVNTEAFF. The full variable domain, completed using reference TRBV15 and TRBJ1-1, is DAMVIQNPRYQVTQFGKPVTLSCSQTLNHNVMYWYQQKSSQAPKLLFHYYDKDFNNEADTPDNFQSRRPNTSFCFLDIRSPGLGDTAMYLCATSTAGQGVNTEAFFGQGTRLTVV.

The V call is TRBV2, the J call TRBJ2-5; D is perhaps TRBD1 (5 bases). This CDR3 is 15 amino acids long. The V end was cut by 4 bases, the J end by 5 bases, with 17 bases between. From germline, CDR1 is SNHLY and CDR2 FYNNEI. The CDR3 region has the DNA TGTGCCAGCAGTGTTTGGCAGGGTAGTTGGGAGACCCAGTACTTC. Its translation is CASSVWQGSWETQYF.

CDR3 residues: CASSPEGVDSNIQYF. CDR3 nucleotides: TGCGCCAGCAGCCCAGAGGGAGTAGATTCAAACATTCAGTACTTC. The chain joins TRBV4-3 to TRBJ2-4; TRBD2 is a possible D gene (5 bases). V dropped 4 bases and J dropped 6 bases, with 16 bases sitting between them. This CDR3 is 15 amino acids long. Germline lookup yields CDR1 LGHNA and CDR2 YSLEER.

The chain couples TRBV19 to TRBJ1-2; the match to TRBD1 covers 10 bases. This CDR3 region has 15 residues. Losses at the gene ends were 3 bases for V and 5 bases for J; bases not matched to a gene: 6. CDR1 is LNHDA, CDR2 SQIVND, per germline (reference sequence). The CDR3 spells CASSIPLGQGYGYTF. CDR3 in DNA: TGTGCCAGTAGTATCCCCCTGGGACAGGGGTATGGCTACACCTTC.

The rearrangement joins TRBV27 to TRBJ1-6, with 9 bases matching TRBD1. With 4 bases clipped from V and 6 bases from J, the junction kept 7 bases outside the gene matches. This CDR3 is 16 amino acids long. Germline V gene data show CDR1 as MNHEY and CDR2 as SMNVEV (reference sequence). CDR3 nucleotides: TGTGCCAGCAGTTCCTACAGGGGGCCCTTTAATTCACCCCTCCACTTT. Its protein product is CASSSYRGPFNSPLHF.

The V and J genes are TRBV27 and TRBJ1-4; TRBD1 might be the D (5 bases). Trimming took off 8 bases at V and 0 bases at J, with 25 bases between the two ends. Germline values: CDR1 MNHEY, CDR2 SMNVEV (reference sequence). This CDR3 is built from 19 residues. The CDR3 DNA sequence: TGTGCCAGCGGTGGGGCGGGGCACAGAGTCTCCGCAACTAATGAAAAACTGTTTTTT. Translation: CASGGAGHRVSATNEKLFF.

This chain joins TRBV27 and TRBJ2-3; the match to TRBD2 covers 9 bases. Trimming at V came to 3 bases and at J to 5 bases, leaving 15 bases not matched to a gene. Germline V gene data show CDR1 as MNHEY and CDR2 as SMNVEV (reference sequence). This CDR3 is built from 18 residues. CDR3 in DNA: TGTGCCAGCAGTTTCGGTCTACGAGCGGGGGGAGGGGTAGATACGCAGTATTTT. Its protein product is CASSFGLRAGGGVDTQYF.

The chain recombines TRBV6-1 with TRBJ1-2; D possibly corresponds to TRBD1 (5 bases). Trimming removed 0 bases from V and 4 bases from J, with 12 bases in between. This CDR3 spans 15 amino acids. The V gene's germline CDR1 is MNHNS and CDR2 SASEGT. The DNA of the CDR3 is TGTGCCAGCAGTGAAGCGATCAGGGCCCCCTATGGCTACACCTTC. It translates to CASSEAIRAPYGYTF.

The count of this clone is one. This CDR3 is CASSTWGEETQYF. In nucleotides, the CDR3 is TGTGCCAGCAGCACCTGGGGGGAAGAGACCCAGTACTTC. The rearrangement joins TRBV9 to TRBJ2-5, with D tentatively TRBD2 (6 bases). Trimming shortened V by 4 bases and J by 3 bases, and 10 bases separated the two germline ends. The CDR3 length is 13 residues. CDR1 and CDR2 from the germline V gene are SGDLS and YYNGEE.

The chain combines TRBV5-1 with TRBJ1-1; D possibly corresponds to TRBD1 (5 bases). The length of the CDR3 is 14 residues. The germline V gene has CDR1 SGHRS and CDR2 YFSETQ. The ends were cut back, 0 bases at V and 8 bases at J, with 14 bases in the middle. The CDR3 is CASSLVTGATEAFF. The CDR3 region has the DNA TGCGCCAGCAGCTTGGTAACAGGAGCCACCGAAGCTTTCTTT.

The CDR3 DNA reads TGTGCCAGCAGCCCCCCTAACAGGGGTAGTAATGAAAAACTGTTTTTT. Amino acid sequence: CASSPPNRGSNEKLFF. This chain joins TRBV4-2 and TRBJ1-4; 7 nucleotides align to TRBD1. There are 16 residues in the CDR3. In germline, CDR1 is LGHNA, CDR2 YNFKEQ. V was pared by 4 bases and J by 4 bases, with 9 bases of the junction left unmatched.

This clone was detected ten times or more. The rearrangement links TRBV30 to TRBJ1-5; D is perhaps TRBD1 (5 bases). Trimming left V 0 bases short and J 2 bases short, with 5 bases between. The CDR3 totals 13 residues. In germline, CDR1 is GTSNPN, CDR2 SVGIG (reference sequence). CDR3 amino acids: CAWSVRGNQPQHF. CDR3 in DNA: TGTGCCTGGAGTGTCAGGGGCAATCAGCCCCAGCATTTT.

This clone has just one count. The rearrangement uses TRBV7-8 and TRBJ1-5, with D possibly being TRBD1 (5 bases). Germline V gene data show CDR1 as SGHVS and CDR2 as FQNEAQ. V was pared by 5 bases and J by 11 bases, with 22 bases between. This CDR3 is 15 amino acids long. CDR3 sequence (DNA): TGTGCCAGCAGCGATAACTCGGGACTGTTTGAGGCCCAGCATTTT. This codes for CASSDNSGLFEAQHF. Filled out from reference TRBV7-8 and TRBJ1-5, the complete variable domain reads GAGVSQSPRYKVAKRGQDVALRCDPISGHVSLFWYQQALGQGPEFLTYFQNEAQLDKSGLPSDRFFAERPEGSVSTLKIQRTQQEDSAVYLCASSDNSGLFEAQHFGDGTRLSIL.

The chain's CDR3 is CASSKRGTGGLETQYF. The CDR3 region has the DNA TGTGCCAGTAGTAAACGCGGGACAGGGGGATTAGAGACCCAGTACTTC. The chain combines TRBV19 with TRBJ2-5, with 11 positions matching TRBD1. CDR1 is LNHDA, CDR2 SQIVND, per germline (reference sequence). V lost 4 bases, J lost 4 bases, and 8 bases stayed unmatched. The CDR3 has 16 residues.

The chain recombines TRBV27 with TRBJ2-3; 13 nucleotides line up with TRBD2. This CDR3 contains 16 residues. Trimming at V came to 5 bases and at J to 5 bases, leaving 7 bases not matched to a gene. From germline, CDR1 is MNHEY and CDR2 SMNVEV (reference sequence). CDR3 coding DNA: TGTGCCAGCAGTCCGCGACTAGCGGGGGGTGTAGATACGCAGTATTTT. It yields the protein CASSPRLAGGVDTQYF.

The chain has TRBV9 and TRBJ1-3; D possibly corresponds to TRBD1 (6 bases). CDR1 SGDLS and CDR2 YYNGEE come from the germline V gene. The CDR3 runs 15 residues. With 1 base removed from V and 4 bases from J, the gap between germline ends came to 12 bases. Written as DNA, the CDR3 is TGTGCCAGCAGCGTAACAGGGATATACGGAAACACCATATATTTT. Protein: CASSVTGIYGNTIYF.